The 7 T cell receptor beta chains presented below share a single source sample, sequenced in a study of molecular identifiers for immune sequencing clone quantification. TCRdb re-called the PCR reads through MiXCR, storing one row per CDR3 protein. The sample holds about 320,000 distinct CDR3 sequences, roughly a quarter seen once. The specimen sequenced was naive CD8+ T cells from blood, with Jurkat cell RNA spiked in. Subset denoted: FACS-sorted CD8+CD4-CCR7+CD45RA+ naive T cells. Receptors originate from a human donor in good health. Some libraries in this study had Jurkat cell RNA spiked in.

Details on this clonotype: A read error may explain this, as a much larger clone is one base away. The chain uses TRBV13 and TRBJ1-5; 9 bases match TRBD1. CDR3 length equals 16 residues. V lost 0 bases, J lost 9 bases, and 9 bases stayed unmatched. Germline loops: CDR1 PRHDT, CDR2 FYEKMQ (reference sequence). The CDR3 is CASSLGPDRGDLPQHF. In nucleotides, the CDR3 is TGTGCCAGCAGCTTAGGCCCGGACAGGGGAGACCTGCCCCAGCATTTT. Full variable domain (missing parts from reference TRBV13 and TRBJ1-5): AAGVIQSPRHLIKEKRETATLKCYPIPRHDTVYWYQQGPGQDPQFLISFYEKMQSDKGSIPDRFSAQQFSDYHSELNMSSLELGDSALYFCASSLGPDRGDLPQHFGDGTRLSIL.

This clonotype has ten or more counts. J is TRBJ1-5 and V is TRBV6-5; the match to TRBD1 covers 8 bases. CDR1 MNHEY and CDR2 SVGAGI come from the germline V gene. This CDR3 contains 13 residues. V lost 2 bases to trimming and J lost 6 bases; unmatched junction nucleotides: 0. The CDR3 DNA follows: TGTGCCAGCAGTTACGACAGGGGTCAGCCCCAGCATTTT. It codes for CASSYDRGQPQHF.

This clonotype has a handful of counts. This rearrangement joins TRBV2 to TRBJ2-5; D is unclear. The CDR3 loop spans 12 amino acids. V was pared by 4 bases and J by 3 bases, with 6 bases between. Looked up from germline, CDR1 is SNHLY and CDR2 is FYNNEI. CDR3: CASSGLKETQYF. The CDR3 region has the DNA TGTGCCAGCAGTGGGCTTAAAGAGACCCAGTACTTC.

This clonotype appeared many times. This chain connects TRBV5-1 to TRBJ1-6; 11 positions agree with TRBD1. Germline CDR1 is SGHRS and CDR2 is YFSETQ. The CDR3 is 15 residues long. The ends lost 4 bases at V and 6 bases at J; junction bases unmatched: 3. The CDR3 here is CASSEGTGGNSPLHF. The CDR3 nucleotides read TGCGCCAGCAGCGAAGGGACAGGGGGTAATTCACCCCTCCACTTT.

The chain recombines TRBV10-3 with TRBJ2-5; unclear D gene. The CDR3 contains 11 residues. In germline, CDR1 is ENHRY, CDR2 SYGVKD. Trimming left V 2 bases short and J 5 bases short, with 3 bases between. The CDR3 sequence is CAISETETQYF. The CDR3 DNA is TGTGCCATCAGTGAGACGGAGACCCAGTACTTC.

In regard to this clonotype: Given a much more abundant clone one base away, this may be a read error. CDR3 protein: CASSLKSGRYEQYF. DNA for the CDR3: TGTGCCAGCAGCTTAAAGAGCGGTCGGTACGAGCAGTACTTC. V gene TRBV27 combines with J gene TRBJ2-7; D is perhaps TRBD2 (5 bases). Looked up from germline, CDR1 is MNHEY and CDR2 is SMNVEV (reference sequence). The CDR3 sequence is 14 residues long. The V end was cut by 6 bases, the J end by 4 bases, with 16 bases between.

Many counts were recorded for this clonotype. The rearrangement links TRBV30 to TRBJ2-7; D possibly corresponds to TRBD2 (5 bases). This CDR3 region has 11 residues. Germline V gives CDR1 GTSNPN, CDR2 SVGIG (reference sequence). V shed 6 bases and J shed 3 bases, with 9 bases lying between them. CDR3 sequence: CACGVSYEQYF. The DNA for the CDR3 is TGTGCCTGCGGGGTGAGCTACGAGCAGTACTTC.